These T cell receptor beta chains were read from a single sample in a study of OX40 agonist ivuxolimab in advanced cancers. Assay used: immunoSEQ multiplex PCR; TCRdb lists only in-frame clones, some missing. This table has about 59,000 clones, 85% to 95% appearing once. Source: CD4+ or CD8+ T cells sorted from blood, taken in a trial of the OX40 agonist ivuxolimab. These receptors all stem from an adult with an advanced solid tumor such as melanoma, head and neck, liver or kidney cancer. The CDR3 runs from the conserved cysteine through the conserved F or W. A D gene is named only where the DNA matches it firmly. The size of a clone is reported for some rows only, either as once, few or many, or as a class for expanded clones.

J	V	D	size	DNA	CDR3
TRBJ2-3	TRBV7-9	TRBD2	NA	TGTGCCAGCAGCTTAGTCCCCCGGGGGGGCACAGATACGCAGTATTTT	CASSLVPRGGTDTQYF
TRBJ1-1	TRBV4-2	NA	NA	TGTGCCAGCAGCCAGGGAGGCAGTAGCACTGAAGCTTTCTTT	CASSQGGSSTEAFF
TRBJ2-3	TRBV4-1	TRBD2	NA	TGCGCCAGCAGCCAAGACCTACTGGTGGCTAGCGGGAGCACAGATACGCAGTATTTT	CASSQDLLVASGSTDTQYF
TRBJ1-1	TRBV25-1	NA	NA	TGTGCCAGCAGTTTGACAGAGAACACTGAAGCTTTCTTT	CASSLTENTEAFF
TRBJ1-2	TRBV13	TRBD1	NA	TGTGCCAGCAGCTTAGGGACAGGGCTATCCCTCTTC	CASSLGTGLSLF
TRBJ1-1	TRBV7-7	NA	NA	TGTGCTAGCAGCTTAAGGCGGAAAAGCATGAACACTGAAGCTTTCTTT	CASSLRRKSMNTEAFF
TRBJ2-5	TRBV9	NA	NA	TGTGCCAGCAGCCCGGGGGAGACCCAGTACTTC	CASSPGETQYF
TRBJ2-1	TRBV11-2	TRBD2	NA	TGTGCCAGCAGCCCGCCTACCGGGACTAGCGGAGACAATGAGCAGTTCTTC	CASSPPTGTSGDNEQFF
TRBJ1-2	TRBV28	TRBD1	NA	TGTGCCAGCAGTTTAGGAATGACAGGGGGCTTCTATGGCTACACCTTC	CASSLGMTGGFYGYTF
TRBJ2-2	TRBV9	NA	once	TGTGCCAGCAGCGTAGAGGCTAGAACCACCGGGGAGCTGTTTTTT	CASSVEARTTGELFF
TRBJ1-2	TRBV9	TRBD1	NA	TGTGCCAGCAGCCCAAGGACAGGGCCAAACTATGGCTACACCTTC	CASSPRTGPNYGYTF
TRBJ2-7	TRBV6-9	NA	NA	TGTGCCAGCAAGAGGGGGAGACGCCCGGGAGCGTCCTACGAGCAGTACTTC	CASKRGRRPGASYEQYF
TRBJ2-1	TRBV29-1	NA	NA	TGCAGCACTTGGACAGACTACAATGAGCAGTTCTTC	CSTWTDYNEQFF